This T cell receptor beta chain was obtained from a study of shared clonotypes between healthy human individuals. Study context: Each donor had three CD4 naive, three CD4 memory, two CD8 naive and one CD8 memory plate. Notes on the study in general: Sequencing depth was a factor that was expected to affect clonotype sharing among donors. Roughly 5% of naive CD4 clonotypes were common to several donors.

CDR1 is MDHEN and CDR2 is SYDVKM in the germline V gene. The CDR3 sequence is 14 residues long. The J segment lost 6 bases and the V segment lost 6 bases, leaving 10 bases of the junction unmatched. Healthy HIV-negative adults without recent acute infections or vaccinations served as donors. Repertoires were generated with immunoSEQ multiplex PCR, while TCRdb's copy carries only in-frame clones and drops some. The repertoire consists of millions of clones, with around 90% occurring once and the leading ten covering roughly 0.15%. Concerning this clone itself: Its antigen is undetermined.

The sequencing sample was made of naive CD4+ T cells sorted from blood. Regarding subset: CD45RA+ positively selected. The sequence was obtained from a man aged 18 to 35 in good health. The chain couples TRBV28 to TRBJ2-7, with TRBD1 matching 8 bases. The CDR3 is CASSSGQAPGEQYF. As DNA, the CDR3 is TGTGCCAGCAGCTCGGGACAGGCTCCAGGCGAGCAGTACTTC.